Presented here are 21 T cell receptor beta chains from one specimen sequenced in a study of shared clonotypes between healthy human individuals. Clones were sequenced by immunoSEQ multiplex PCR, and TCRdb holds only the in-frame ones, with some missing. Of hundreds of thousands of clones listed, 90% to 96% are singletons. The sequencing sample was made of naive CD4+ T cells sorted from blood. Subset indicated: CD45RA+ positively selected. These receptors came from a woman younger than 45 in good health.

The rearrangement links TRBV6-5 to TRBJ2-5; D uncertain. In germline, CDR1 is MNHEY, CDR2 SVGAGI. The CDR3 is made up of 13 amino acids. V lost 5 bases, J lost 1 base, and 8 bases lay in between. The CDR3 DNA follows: TGTGCCAGCAGTACCCAAATCCAAGAGACCCAGTACTTC. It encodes CASSTQIQETQYF.

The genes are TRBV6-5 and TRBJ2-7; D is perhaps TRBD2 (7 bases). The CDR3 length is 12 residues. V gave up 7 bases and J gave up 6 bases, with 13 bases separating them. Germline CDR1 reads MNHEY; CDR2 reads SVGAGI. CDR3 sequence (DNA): TGTGCCAGCAAACGGAGGGGGGGCGAGCAGTACTTC. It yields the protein CASKRRGGEQYF.

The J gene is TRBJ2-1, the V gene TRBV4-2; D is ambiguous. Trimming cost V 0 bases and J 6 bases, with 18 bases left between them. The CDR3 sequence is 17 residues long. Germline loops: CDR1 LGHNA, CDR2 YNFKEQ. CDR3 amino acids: CASSQEFKSGLSNEQFF. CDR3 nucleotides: TGTGCCAGCAGCCAAGAATTTAAATCGGGCTTATCCAATGAGCAGTTCTTC.

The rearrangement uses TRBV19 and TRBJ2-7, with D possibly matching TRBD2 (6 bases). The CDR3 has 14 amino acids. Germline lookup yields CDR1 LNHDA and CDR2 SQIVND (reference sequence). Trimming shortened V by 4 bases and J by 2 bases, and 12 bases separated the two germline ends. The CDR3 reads CASSRGDGPYEQYF. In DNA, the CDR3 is TGTGCCAGTAGTAGGGGGGACGGACCCTACGAGCAGTACTTC.

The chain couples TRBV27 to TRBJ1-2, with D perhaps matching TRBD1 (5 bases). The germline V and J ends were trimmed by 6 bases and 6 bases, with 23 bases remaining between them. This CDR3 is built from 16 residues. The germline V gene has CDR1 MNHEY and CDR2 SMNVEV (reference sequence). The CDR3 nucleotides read TGTGCCAGCAGGGGGCCGAGGGACCAAACAAAAAATGGCTACACCTTC. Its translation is CASRGPRDQTKNGYTF.

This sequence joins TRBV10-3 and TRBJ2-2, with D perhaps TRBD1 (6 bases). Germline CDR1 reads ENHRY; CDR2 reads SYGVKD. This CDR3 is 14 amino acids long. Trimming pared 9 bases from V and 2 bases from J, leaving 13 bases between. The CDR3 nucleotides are TGTGCCATTGGACAGCCGGAAAACACCGGGGAGCTGTTTTTT. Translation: CAIGQPENTGELFF.

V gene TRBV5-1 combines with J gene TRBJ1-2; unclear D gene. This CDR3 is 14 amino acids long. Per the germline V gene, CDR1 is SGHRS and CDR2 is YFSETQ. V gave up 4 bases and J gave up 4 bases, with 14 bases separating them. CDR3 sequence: CASSSASSRYGYTF. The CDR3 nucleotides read TGCGCCAGCAGCAGCGCCAGTAGCCGCTATGGCTACACCTTC.

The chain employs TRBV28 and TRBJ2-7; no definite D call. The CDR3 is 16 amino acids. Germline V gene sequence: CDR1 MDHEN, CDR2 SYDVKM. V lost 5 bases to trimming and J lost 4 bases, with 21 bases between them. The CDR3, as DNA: TGTGCCAGCAGTCCGCGACTGGTCTATGGTAGATACGAGCAGTACTTC. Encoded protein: CASSPRLVYGRYEQYF.

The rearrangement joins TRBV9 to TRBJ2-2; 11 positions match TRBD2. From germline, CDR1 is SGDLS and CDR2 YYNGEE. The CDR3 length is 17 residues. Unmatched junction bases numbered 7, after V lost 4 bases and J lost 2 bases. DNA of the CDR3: TGTGCCAGCAGCCTCGGACTAGCGGGTACCAACACCGGGGAGCTGTTTTTT. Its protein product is CASSLGLAGTNTGELFF.

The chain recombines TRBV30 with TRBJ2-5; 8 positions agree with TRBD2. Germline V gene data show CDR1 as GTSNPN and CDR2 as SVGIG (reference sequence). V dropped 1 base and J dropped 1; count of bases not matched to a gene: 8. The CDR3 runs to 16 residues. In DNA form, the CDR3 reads TGTGCCTGGAGTGAGGGGACGGGACTAGGCCAAGAGACCCAGTACTTC. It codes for CAWSEGTGLGQETQYF.

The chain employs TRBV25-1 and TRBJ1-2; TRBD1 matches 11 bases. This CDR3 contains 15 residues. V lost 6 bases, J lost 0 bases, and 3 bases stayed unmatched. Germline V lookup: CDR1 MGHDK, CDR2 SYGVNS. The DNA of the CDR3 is TGTGCCAGCAGGGGACAGGGGGTATCTAACTATGGCTACACCTTC. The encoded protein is CASRGQGVSNYGYTF.

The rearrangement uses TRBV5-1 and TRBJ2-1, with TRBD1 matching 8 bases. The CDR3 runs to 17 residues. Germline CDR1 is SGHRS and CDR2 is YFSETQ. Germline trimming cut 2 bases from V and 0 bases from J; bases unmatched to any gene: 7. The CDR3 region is CASSFGGQEFSYNEQFF. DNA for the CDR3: TGCGCCAGCAGCTTCGGGGGACAGGAATTCTCCTACAATGAGCAGTTCTTC.

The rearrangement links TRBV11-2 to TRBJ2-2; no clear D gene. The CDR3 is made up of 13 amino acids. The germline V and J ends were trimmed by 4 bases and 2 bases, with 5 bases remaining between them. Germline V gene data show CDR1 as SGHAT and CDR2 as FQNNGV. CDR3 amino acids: CASSSTNTGELFF. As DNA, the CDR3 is TGTGCCAGCAGCTCCACCAACACCGGGGAGCTGTTTTTT.

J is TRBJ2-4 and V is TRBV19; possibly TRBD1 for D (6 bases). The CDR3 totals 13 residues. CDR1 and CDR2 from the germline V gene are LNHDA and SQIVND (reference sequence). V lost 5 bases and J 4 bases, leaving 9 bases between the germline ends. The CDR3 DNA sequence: TGTGCCAGTAGTGACGACAGGAAAAACATTCAGTACTTC. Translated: CASSDDRKNIQYF.

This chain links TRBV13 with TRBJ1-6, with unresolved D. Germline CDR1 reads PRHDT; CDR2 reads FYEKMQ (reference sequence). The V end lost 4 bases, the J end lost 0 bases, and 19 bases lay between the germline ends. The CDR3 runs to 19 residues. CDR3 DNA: TGTGCCAGCAGCTCCCGCCGTAGAGACGGTCGCTCCTATAATTCACCCCTCCACTTT. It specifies CASSSRRRDGRSYNSPLHF.

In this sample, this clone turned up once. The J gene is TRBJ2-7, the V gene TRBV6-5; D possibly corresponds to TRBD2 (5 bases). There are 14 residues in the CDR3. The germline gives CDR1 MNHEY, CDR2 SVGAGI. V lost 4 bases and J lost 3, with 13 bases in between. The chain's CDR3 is CASSFWTGYYEQYF. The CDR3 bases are TGTGCCAGCAGTTTCTGGACTGGATACTACGAGCAGTACTTC.

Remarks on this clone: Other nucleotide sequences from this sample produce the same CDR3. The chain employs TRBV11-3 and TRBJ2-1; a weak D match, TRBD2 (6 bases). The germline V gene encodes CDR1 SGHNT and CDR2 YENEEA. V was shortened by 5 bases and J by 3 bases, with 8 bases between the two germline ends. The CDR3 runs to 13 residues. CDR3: CASSPAGYNEQFF. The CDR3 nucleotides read TGTGCCAGCAGCCCAGCGGGCTACAATGAGCAGTTCTTC.

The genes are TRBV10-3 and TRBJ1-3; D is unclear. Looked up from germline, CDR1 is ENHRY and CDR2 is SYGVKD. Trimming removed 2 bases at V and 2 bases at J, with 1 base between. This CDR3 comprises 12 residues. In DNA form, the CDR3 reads TGTGCCATCAGTGAGGCTGGAAACACCATATATTTT. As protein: CAISEAGNTIYF.

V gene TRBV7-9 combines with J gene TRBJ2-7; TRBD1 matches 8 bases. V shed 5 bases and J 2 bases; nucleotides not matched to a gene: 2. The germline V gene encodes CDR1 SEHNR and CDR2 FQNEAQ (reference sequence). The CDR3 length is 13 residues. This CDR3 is CASSRTGTYEQYF. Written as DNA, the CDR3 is TGTGCCAGCAGCCGGACAGGGACCTACGAGCAGTACTTC.

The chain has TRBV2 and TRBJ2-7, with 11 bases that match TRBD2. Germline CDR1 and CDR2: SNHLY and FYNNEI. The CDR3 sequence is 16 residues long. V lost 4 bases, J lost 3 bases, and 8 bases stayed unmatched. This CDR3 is CASSVWTSGHLYEQYF. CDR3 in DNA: TGTGCCAGCAGTGTATGGACTAGCGGGCACCTCTACGAGCAGTACTTC.

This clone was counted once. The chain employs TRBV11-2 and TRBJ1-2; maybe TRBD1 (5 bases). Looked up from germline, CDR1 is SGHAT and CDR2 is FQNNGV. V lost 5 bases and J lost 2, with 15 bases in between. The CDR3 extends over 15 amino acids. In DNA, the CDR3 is TGTGCCAGCAGCCCTCTCGCAGGGCCGAACTATGGCTACACCTTC. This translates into CASSPLAGPNYGYTF.